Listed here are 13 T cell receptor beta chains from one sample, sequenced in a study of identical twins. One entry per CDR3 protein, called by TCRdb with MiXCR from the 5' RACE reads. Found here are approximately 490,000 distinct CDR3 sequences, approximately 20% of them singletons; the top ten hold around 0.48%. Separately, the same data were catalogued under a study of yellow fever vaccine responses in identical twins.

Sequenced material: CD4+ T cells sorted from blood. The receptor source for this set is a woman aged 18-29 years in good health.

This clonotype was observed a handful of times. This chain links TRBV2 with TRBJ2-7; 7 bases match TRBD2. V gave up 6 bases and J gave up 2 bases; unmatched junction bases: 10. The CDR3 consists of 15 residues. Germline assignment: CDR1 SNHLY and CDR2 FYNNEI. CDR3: CASSVPGLRTYEQYV. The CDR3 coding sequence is TGTGCCAGCAGCGTACCGGGACTACGAACCTACGAGCAGTACGTC.

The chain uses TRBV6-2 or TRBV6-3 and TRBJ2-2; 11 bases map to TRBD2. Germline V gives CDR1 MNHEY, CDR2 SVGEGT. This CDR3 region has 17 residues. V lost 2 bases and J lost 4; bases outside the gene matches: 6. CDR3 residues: CASSYSSGGAFTGELFF. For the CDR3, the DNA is TGTGCCAGCAGTTACAGTAGCGGGGGGGCTTTCACCGGGGAGCTGTTTTTT.

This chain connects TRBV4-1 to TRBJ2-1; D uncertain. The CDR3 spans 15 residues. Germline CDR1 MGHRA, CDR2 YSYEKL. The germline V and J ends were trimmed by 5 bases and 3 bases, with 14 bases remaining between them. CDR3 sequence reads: CASSYGRLSYNEQFF. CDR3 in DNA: TGCGCCAGCAGCTACGGAAGGCTGAGCTACAATGAGCAGTTCTTC.

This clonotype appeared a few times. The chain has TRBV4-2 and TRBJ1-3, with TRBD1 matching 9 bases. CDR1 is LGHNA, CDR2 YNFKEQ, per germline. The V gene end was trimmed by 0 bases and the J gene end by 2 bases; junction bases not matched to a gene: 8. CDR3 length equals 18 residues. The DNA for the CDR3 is TGTGCCAGCAGCCAAGATAATACAGGGGGCTCCGCTGGAAACACCATATATTTT. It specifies CASSQDNTGGSAGNTIYF.

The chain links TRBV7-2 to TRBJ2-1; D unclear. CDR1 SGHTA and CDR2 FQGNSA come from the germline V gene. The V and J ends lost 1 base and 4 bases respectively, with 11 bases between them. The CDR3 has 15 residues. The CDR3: CASSLGLVGYNEQFF. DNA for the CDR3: TGTGCCAGCAGCTTAGGCCTAGTGGGGTACAATGAGCAGTTCTTC.

The CDR3 loop reads CSAIKGGEARQETQYF. The CDR3 region has the DNA TGCAGTGCTATAAAAGGGGGGGAGGCCCGCCAAGAGACCCAGTACTTC. The V call is TRBV20-1, the J call TRBJ2-5, with D perhaps TRBD2 (7 bases). CDR1 is DFQATT and CDR2 is SNEGSKA in the germline V gene (reference sequence). V was pared by 4 bases and J by 1 base, with 19 bases between. The CDR3 is made up of 16 amino acids.

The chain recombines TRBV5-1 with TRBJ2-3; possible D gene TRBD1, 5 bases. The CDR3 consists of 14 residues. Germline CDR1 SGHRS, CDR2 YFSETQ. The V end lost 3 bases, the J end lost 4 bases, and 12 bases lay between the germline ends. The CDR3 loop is CASSSRVSADTQYF. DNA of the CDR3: TGCGCCAGCAGCTCCAGGGTTTCCGCAGATACGCAGTATTTT.

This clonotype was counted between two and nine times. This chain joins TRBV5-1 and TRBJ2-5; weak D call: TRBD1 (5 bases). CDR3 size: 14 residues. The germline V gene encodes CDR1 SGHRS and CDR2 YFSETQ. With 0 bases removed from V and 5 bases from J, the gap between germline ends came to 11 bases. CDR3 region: CASSLEGQRETQYF. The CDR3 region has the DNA TGCGCCAGCAGCTTGGAGGGGCAGAGGGAGACCCAGTACTTC.

The CDR3: CATSPLAGAGTGELFF. The CDR3 region has the DNA TGTGCCACCAGTCCTCTAGCGGGAGCGGGCACCGGGGAGCTGTTTTTT. The rearrangement uses TRBV15 and TRBJ2-2, with 10 bases that match TRBD2. V shed 6 bases, J shed 4 bases, and the junction held 8 bases outside the gene matches. CDR3 size: 16 residues. Germline loops: CDR1 LNHNV, CDR2 YYDKDF (reference sequence).

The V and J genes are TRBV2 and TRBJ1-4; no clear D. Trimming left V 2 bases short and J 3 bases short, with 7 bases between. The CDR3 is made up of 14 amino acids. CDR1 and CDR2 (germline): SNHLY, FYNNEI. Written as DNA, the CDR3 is TGTGCCAGCAGTGAATGGGTGGCTAATGAAAAACTGTTTTTT. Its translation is CASSEWVANEKLFF.

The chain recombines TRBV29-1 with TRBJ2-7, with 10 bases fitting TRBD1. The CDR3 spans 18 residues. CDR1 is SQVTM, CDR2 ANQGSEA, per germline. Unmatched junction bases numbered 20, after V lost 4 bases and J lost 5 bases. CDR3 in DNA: TGCAGCGTTGTCCAACCAAACCGGGACAGGGGTAGACCTCACGAGCAGTACTTC. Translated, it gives CSVVQPNRDRGRPHEQYF.

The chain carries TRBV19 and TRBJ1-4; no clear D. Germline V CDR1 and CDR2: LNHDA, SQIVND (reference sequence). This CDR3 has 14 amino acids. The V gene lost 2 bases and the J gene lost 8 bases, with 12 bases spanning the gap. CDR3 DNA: TGTGCCAGTAGTATAAAAGTTTTCTTAGAAAAACTGTTTTTT. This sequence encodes CASSIKVFLEKLFF.

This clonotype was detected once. DNA for the CDR3: TGTGCCAGCAGCCAAGAGAAGACGGGGACAGGGCTTGAGGAAGAGACCCAGTACTTC. Translating it yields CASSQEKTGTGLEEETQYF. The chain couples TRBV3-1 to TRBJ2-5, with 9 nucleotides matching TRBD1. With V trimmed by 0 bases and J by 3 bases, 14 bases remained unmatched. There are 19 residues in the CDR3. Germline CDR1 and CDR2: LGHDT and YNNKEL (reference sequence).